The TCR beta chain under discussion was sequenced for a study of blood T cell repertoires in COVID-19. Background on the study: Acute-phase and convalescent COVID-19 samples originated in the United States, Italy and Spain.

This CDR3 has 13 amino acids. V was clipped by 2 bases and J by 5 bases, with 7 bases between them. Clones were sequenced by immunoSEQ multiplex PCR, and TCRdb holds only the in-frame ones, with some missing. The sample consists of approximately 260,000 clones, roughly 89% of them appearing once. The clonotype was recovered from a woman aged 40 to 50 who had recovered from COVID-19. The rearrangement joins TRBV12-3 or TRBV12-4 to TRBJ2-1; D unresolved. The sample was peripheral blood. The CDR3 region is CASSLSLDNEQFF. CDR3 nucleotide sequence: TGTGCCAGCAGTTTAAGCCTCGACAATGAGCAGTTCTTC.